This T cell receptor beta chain was sequenced in a study of shared clonotypes between healthy human individuals. Generated by immunoSEQ multiplex PCR, the TCRdb table keeps only in-frame clones and is missing some. The sample comprises about 2.1 million clones, about 92% of which are singletons, and around 1.7% rests with the top ten. Germline CDR1 is SGDLS and CDR2 is YYNGEE. This CDR3 region has 14 residues. V was trimmed by 0 bases and J by 3 bases, leaving 10 bases between them. Cells designated naive CD8 were CD45RO-negative and were positively selected for CCR7, with terminally differentiated effector memory CD45RA+ cells excluded.

This clonotype originated in a young man in good health. Some clones in this sample may be carry-over from other donors' samples. What was sequenced was naive CD8+ T cells from PBMCs. This chain uses TRBV9 with TRBJ2-7; no definite D call. CDR3 region: CASSVGQSGYEQYF. The CDR3 bases are TGTGCCAGCAGCGTAGGCCAGTCTGGCTACGAGCAGTACTTC.